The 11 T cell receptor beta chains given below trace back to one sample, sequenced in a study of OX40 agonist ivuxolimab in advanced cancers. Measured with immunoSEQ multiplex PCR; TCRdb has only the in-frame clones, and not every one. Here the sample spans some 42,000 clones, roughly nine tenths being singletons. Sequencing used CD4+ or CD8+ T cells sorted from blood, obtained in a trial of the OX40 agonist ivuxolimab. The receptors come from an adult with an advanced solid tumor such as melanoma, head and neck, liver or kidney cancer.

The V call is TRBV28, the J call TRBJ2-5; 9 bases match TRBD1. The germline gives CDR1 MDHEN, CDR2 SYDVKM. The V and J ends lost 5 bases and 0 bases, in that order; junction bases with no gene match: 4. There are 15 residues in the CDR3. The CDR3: CASSPWDRDQETQYF. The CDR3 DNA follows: TGTGCCAGCAGTCCCTGGGACAGGGACCAAGAGACCCAGTACTTC.

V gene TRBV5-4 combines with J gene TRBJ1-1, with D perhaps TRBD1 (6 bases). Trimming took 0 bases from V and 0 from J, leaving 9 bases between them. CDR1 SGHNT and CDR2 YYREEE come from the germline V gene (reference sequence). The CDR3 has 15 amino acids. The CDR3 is CASSLDRVLNTEAFF. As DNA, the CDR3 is TGTGCCAGCAGCTTGGACAGGGTGTTGAACACTGAAGCTTTCTTT.

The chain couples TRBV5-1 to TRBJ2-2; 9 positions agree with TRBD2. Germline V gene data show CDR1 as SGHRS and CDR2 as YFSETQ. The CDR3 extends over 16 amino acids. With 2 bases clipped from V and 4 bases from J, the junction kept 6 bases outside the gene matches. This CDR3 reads CASSLVAGERTGELFF. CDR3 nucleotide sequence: TGCGCCAGCAGCTTAGTAGCGGGAGAACGCACCGGGGAGCTGTTTTTT. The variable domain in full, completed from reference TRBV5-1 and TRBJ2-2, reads KAGVTQTPRYLIKTRGQQVTLSCSPISGHRSVSWYQQTPGQGLQFLFEYFSETQRNKGNFPGRFSGRQFSNSRSEMNVSTLELGDSALYLCASSLVAGERTGELFFGEGSRLTVL.

The CDR3 DNA sequence: TGTGCCAGCAGCCCTGACAGGGGCGGTGAAAAACTGTTTTTT. It is translated as CASSPDRGGEKLFF. The chain recombines TRBV7-2 with TRBJ1-4, with TRBD1 identical over 8 bases. CDR3 length: 14 amino acids. The V and J ends lost 5 bases and 7 bases, in that order; junction bases with no gene match: 6. The V gene's germline CDR1 is SGHTA and CDR2 FQGNSA.

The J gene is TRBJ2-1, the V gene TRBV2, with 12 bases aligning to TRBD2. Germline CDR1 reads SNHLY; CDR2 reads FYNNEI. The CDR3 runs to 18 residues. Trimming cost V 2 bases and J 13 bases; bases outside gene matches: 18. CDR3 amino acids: CASSEPKRFPSGGVKQFF. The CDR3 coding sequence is TGTGCCAGCAGTGAACCCAAACGATTTCCTAGCGGGGGGGTAAAACAGTTCTTC.

CDR3 loop: CASSSQGLETQYF. CDR3 in DNA: TGTGCCAGCAGCTCCCAGGGATTAGAGACCCAGTACTTC. This chain uses TRBV5-4 with TRBJ2-5; possibly TRBD1 for D (5 bases). Germline V gene lookup returns CDR1 SGHNT and CDR2 YYREEE (reference sequence). With 3 bases removed from V and 4 bases from J, the gap between germline ends came to 10 bases. The CDR3 consists of 13 residues. Together with reference TRBV5-4 and TRBJ2-5, the CDR3 gives the full variable domain: ETGVTQSPTHLIKTRGQQVTLRCSSQSGHNTVSWYQQALGQGPQFIFQYYREEENGRGNFPPRFSGLQFPNYSSELNVNALELDDSALYLCASSSQGLETQYFGPGTRLLVL.

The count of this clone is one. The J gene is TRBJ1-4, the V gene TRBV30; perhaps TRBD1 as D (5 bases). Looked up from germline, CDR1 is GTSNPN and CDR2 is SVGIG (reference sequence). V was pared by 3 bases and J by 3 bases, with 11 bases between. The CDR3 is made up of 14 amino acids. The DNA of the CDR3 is TGTGCCTGGAGGCCGGGACCGCCTAATGAAAAACTGTTTTTT. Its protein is CAWRPGPPNEKLFF.

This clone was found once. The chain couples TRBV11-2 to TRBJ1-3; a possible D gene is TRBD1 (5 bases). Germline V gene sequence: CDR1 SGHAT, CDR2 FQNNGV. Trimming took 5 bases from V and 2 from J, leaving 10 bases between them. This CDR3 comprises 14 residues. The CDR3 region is CASSRGVAGNTIYF. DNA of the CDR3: TGTGCCAGCAGCCGAGGGGTGGCTGGAAACACCATATATTTT.

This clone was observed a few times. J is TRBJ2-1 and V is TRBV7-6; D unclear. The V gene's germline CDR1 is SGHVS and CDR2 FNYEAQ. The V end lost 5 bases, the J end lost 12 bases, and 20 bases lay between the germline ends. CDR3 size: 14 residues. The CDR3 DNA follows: TGTGCCAGCAGCCCAACCTCCCCATGGTTAGGGCAGTTCTTC. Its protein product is CASSPTSPWLGQFF.

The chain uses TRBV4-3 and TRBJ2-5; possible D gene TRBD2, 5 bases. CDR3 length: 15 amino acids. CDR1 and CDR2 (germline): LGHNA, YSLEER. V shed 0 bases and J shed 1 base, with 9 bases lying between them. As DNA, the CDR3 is TGCGCCAGCAGCCAAGATAGGAGGTTCCAAGAGACCCAGTACTTC. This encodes CASSQDRRFQETQYF.

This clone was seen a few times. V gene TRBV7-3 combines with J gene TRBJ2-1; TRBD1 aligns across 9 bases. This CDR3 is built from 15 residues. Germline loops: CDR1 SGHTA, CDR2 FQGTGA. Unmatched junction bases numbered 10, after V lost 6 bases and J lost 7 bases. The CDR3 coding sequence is TGTGCCAGCAGTCCTCGACAGGGGGGCAAGAATGAGCAGTTCTTC. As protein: CASSPRQGGKNEQFF.